These 26 T cell receptor beta chains originate from one sample sequenced in a study of T cells in localized non-small cell lung cancer. Using immunoSEQ multiplex PCR, the repertoire was profiled, and TCRdb retains in-frame clones only, with some absent. The top ten clones hold over 4% of a sample with around 92,000 clones, roughly 93% of them seen once. Sequencing was performed on PBMCs, taken before any cancer treatment. The receptor set was obtained from a woman aged 40-69 years with stage II squamous cell lung carcinoma.

The chain uses TRBV15 and TRBJ2-7; 11 nucleotides agree with TRBD2. Germline trimming cut 2 bases from V and 3 bases from J; bases unmatched to any gene: 3. The germline V gene has CDR1 LNHNV and CDR2 YYDKDF (reference sequence). This CDR3 is built from 15 residues. The chain's CDR3 is CATSRRLAGHYEQYF. The CDR3, as DNA: TGTGCCACCAGCAGAAGACTAGCGGGACACTACGAGCAGTACTTC.

This chain connects TRBV5-1 to TRBJ2-1, with 7 nucleotides matching TRBD1. Germline lookup yields CDR1 SGHRS and CDR2 YFSETQ. The CDR3 sequence is 15 residues long. V was pared by 3 bases and J by 7 bases, with 10 bases of the junction left unmatched. The CDR3 region is CASSSTGTTSNEQFF. CDR3 nucleotide sequence: TGCGCCAGCAGCTCGACAGGGACGACCTCTAATGAGCAGTTCTTC.

This chain connects TRBV6-6 to TRBJ1-5, with D maybe TRBD1 (5 bases). CDR3 length equals 15 residues. Per germline, CDR1 MNHNY and CDR2 SVGAGI (reference sequence). V shed 7 bases and J shed 7 bases, with 20 bases lying between them. The CDR3 region has the DNA TGTGCCAGCACCCACGGGGGGGAAGGGAGACAGCCCCAGCATTTT. Protein sequence: CASTHGGEGRQPQHF.

The chain recombines TRBV5-5 with TRBJ1-2, with 9 bases aligning to TRBD1. Germline-derived CDR1 and CDR2 are SGHKS and YYEKEE (reference sequence). V lost 0 bases, J lost 8 bases, and 8 bases stayed unmatched. There are 15 residues in the CDR3. This CDR3 is CASSLGRGQGQGYTF. In DNA, the CDR3 is TGTGCCAGCAGCTTGGGTAGGGGACAGGGACAAGGCTACACCTTC.

This CDR3 reads CASSIRGTANEKLFF. The CDR3 DNA sequence: TGTGCCAGTAGTATTAGAGGCACAGCTAATGAAAAACTGTTTTTT. The genes are TRBV19 and TRBJ1-4; D is ambiguous. The germline V gene encodes CDR1 LNHDA and CDR2 SQIVND (reference sequence). The germline V and J ends were trimmed by 3 bases and 3 bases, with 11 bases remaining between them. This CDR3 is 15 amino acids long.

J is TRBJ2-5 and V is TRBV5-1; no reliable D call. V was shortened by 0 bases and J by 5 bases, with 17 bases between the two germline ends. CDR3 length equals 16 residues. Germline CDR1 and CDR2: SGHRS and YFSETQ. CDR3 DNA sequence: TGCGCCAGCAGCTTGGGGTCCGCTAAGGGATCGGAGACCCAGTACTTC. This gives the protein CASSLGSAKGSETQYF. The full variable domain, with the rest looked up from reference TRBV5-1 and TRBJ2-5, is KAGVTQTPRYLIKTRGQQVTLSCSPISGHRSVSWYQQTPGQGLQFLFEYFSETQRNKGNFPGRFSGRQFSNSRSEMNVSTLELGDSALYLCASSLGSAKGSETQYFGPGTRLLVL.

V and J are TRBV6-5 and TRBJ2-7; D remains unclear. V shed 0 bases and J shed 7 bases, with 16 bases lying between them. Looked up from germline, CDR1 is MNHEY and CDR2 is SVGAGI. The CDR3 consists of 15 residues. The DNA of the CDR3 is TGTGCCAGCAGTTACTCGAGGAGTCAAGGGTCGGAGCAGTACTTC. Protein sequence: CASSYSRSQGSEQYF.

CDR3 DNA sequence: TGCGCCAGCAGCTTGGAGGCCCTAGCGGGACCCCAGTACTTC. Its translation is CASSLEALAGPQYF. This chain joins TRBV5-1 and TRBJ2-5, with 9 bases identical to TRBD2. In germline, CDR1 is SGHRS, CDR2 YFSETQ. The V gene end was trimmed by 0 bases and the J gene end by 9 bases; junction bases not matched to a gene: 6. This CDR3 is 14 amino acids long.

The rearrangement links TRBV4-2 to TRBJ2-4, with 16 positions matching TRBD2. V gave up 1 base and J gave up 0 bases; unmatched junction bases: 18. The length of the CDR3 is 24 residues. Germline CDR1 LGHNA, CDR2 YNFKEQ. This chain's CDR3 is CASSQALRTGGLAGGFLAKNIQYF. In DNA, the CDR3 is TGTGCCAGCAGCCAAGCTCTTAGGACAGGGGGACTAGCGGGAGGGTTCCTAGCCAAAAACATTCAGTACTTC.

The rearrangement links TRBV19 to TRBJ1-4; D is uncertain. Trimming removed 6 bases at V and 5 bases at J, with 10 bases between. The CDR3 covers 13 residues. Germline V gives CDR1 LNHDA, CDR2 SQIVND (reference sequence). The CDR3 DNA is TGTGCCAGTAGCGTATTGGTAAATGAAAAACTGTTTTTT. It yields the protein CASSVLVNEKLFF.

This clone occurred a few times. Other nucleotide sequences from this sample produce the same CDR3. The chain recombines TRBV5-1 with TRBJ1-1; no clear D. Deletions cut 0 bases from V and 1 base from J, with 7 bases between. Germline V gene lookup returns CDR1 SGHRS and CDR2 YFSETQ. This CDR3 has 14 residues. CDR3 loop: CASSLGTANTEAFF. CDR3 nucleotides: TGCGCCAGCAGCTTGGGGACGGCGAACACTGAAGCTTTCTTT.

This clone was observed a single time. This sequence joins TRBV4-1 and TRBJ2-1; 10 bases are a match to TRBD2. J lost 4 bases, V lost 0 bases, and 6 bases had no gene match. This CDR3 region has 17 residues. The V gene's germline CDR1 is MGHRA and CDR2 YSYEKL. CDR3 loop: CASSQDRTSGPYNEQFF. DNA of the CDR3: TGCGCCAGCAGCCAAGATCGGACTAGCGGACCTTACAATGAGCAGTTCTTC.

The chain is built from TRBV5-1 and TRBJ2-1, with TRBD2 identical over 9 bases. There are 14 residues in the CDR3. The V gene's germline CDR1 is SGHRS and CDR2 YFSETQ. V gave up 2 bases and J gave up 5 bases; unmatched junction bases: 2. Here the CDR3 DNA reads TGCGCCAGCAGCTTTCTAGCGGGGAACAATGAGCAGTTCTTC. Amino acid sequence: CASSFLAGNNEQFF.

This chain uses TRBV4-1 with TRBJ2-1; 7 bases fit TRBD2. This CDR3 contains 11 residues. The V segment lost 6 bases and the J segment 10 bases; nucleotides outside the gene matches: 3. Germline CDR1 reads MGHRA; CDR2 reads YSYEKL. CDR3 DNA sequence: TGCGCCAGCAGATGGGGGGGGGAGCAGTTCTTC. Its protein product is CASRWGGEQFF.

This clone was picked up one time. V usage is TRBV2 and J usage is TRBJ2-1; D uncertain. The CDR3 length is 12 residues. Germline CDR1 reads SNHLY; CDR2 reads FYNNEI. Trimming removed 1 base from V and 15 bases from J, with 13 bases in between. The DNA for the CDR3 is TGTGCCAGCAGTGAAGTCGGTAGTGGTCTGTTCTTC. It yields the protein CASSEVGSGLFF.

This clone was recorded once. The V call is TRBV5-6, the J call TRBJ2-1; no reliable D call. CDR1 and CDR2 (germline): SGHDT, YYEEEE. V lost 1 base and J lost 0, with 11 bases in between. The CDR3 has 16 amino acids. The CDR3 here is CASSLTPASSYNEQFF. CDR3 nucleotides: TGTGCCAGCAGCTTGACCCCTGCCAGCTCCTACAATGAGCAGTTCTTC.

The chain recombines TRBV7-6 with TRBJ1-5; D is unresolved. The germline V gene has CDR1 SGHVS and CDR2 FNYEAQ. The length of the CDR3 is 12 residues. V lost 2 bases and J 9 bases, leaving 8 bases between the germline ends. The CDR3: CASSLPGGPQHF. The DNA of the CDR3 is TGTGCCAGCAGCTTACCGGGAGGGCCCCAGCATTTT.

This sequence joins TRBV5-5 and TRBJ2-5; the D is unclear. Germline V gives CDR1 SGHKS, CDR2 YYEKEE (reference sequence). The length of the CDR3 is 11 residues. Trimming stripped 1 base from V and 5 bases from J, with 3 bases between. In nucleotides, the CDR3 is TGTGCCAGCAGCTTGCACGAGACCCAGTACTTC. Its protein product is CASSLHETQYF.

In DNA form, the CDR3 reads TGTGCCAGCAGTTACAGGGGTCCTACCTACGAGCAGTACTTC. Translated, it gives CASSYRGPTYEQYF. The rearrangement uses TRBV6-5 and TRBJ2-7; perhaps TRBD1 as D (5 bases). CDR1 is MNHEY and CDR2 is SVGAGI in the germline V gene. The CDR3 is 14 residues long. The V end was cut by 2 bases, the J end by 2 bases, with 10 bases between.

This clone was detected once. This chain's CDR3 is CASSYGGVNTEAFF. In DNA, the CDR3 is TGTGCCAGCAGTTATGGAGGAGTGAACACTGAAGCTTTCTTT. The genes are TRBV6-5 and TRBJ1-1, with D unresolved. Germline V gene lookup returns CDR1 MNHEY and CDR2 SVGAGI. The CDR3 is 14 amino acids. The V end lost 3 bases, the J end lost 0 bases, and 8 bases lay between the germline ends.

The gene calls are TRBV15 and TRBJ2-3; D unresolved. Germline lookup yields CDR1 LNHNV and CDR2 YYDKDF (reference sequence). This CDR3 has 13 amino acids. The V end was cut by 0 bases, the J end by 5 bases, with 6 bases between. This CDR3 reads CATSRDAIDTQYF. DNA for the CDR3: TGTGCCACCAGCAGAGATGCTATAGATACGCAGTATTTT. Full variable domain (rest looked up from reference TRBV15 and TRBJ2-3): DAMVIQNPRYQVTQFGKPVTLSCSQTLNHNVMYWYQQKSSQAPKLLFHYYDKDFNNEADTPDNFQSRRPNTSFCFLDIRSPGLGDTAMYLCATSRDAIDTQYFGPGTRLTVL.

V is TRBV6-1 and J is TRBJ1-5; a possible D gene is TRBD1 (5 bases). V was clipped by 3 bases and J by 2 bases, with 14 bases between them. The germline V gene encodes CDR1 MNHNS and CDR2 SASEGT. The CDR3 has 16 amino acids. CDR3 amino acids: CASSEPSGWGNQPQHF. The CDR3 bases are TGTGCCAGCAGTGAGCCCTCAGGGTGGGGCAATCAGCCCCAGCATTTT.

The rearrangement links TRBV21-1 to TRBJ1-4. TRBV21-1 is given as a pseudogene. The CDR3 is 16 residues long. Here the CDR3 DNA reads TGTGCCAGCAGCAAATACTTACAGCGGGGACATGAAAAACTGTTTTTT. Its translation: CASSKYLQRGHEKLFF.

The gene calls are TRBV11-2 and TRBJ2-1; D might be TRBD2 (6 bases). This CDR3 comprises 13 residues. The V end lost 5 bases, the J end lost 9 bases, and 14 bases lay between the germline ends. Germline values: CDR1 SGHAT, CDR2 FQNNGV. CDR3 bases: TGTGCCAGCAGCCGTCGGGAGCGGGCTGAGCAGTTCTTC. Protein product: CASSRRERAEQFF.

The chain recombines TRBV4-1 with TRBJ2-1; D may be TRBD1 or TRBD2 (5 bases each). Germline-derived CDR1 and CDR2 are MGHRA and YSYEKL. This CDR3 has 17 amino acids. V lost 5 bases and J lost 5, with 22 bases in between. CDR3 sequence: CASSSTPRDRADNEQFF. For the CDR3, the DNA is TGCGCCAGCAGCTCCACCCCCCGGGACCGGGCCGACAATGAGCAGTTCTTC.

The V and J genes are TRBV19 and TRBJ1-2; D is uncertain. The CDR3 extends over 14 amino acids. Trimming removed 3 bases at V and 0 bases at J, with 8 bases between. Germline V gene lookup returns CDR1 LNHDA and CDR2 SQIVND (reference sequence). The CDR3 sequence is CASSMSGANYGYTF. The DNA of the CDR3 is TGTGCCAGTAGTATGAGTGGGGCTAACTATGGCTACACCTTC.